This T cell receptor beta chain was observed in a study of human T cells and chemical hapten exposure. Using its own MiXCR run on the RACE reads, TCRdb lists one record per CDR3 protein. The profile covers tens of thousands of distinct CDR3 sequences, with 9.5% to 13% appearing a single time and 0.85% to 1.2% taken by the ten largest. Time point specified: patch test 3, about 24 weeks after DPC sensitization. Treatment specified: therapeutic diphenylcyclopropenone sensitization with weekly scalp DPC. This clonotype has at least ten counts. The target antigen is unknown. Study results and limitations: Counts of expanded TCRs at PT1 were positively correlated with patch test score. Versus controls, expanded TCRs had significantly more large CDR3 similarity clusters.

Specimen: whole blood, collected in connection with sensitization to the hapten diphenylcyclopropenone (DPC). This TCR was sampled from a woman aged 30 to 39 with alopecia areata. Some clones in this sample may be carry-over from other donors' samples.

CDR3 bases: TGTGCCAGCTCACCTTCTAGAATGGGGCACCCTACCTATGGCTACACCTTC. Its translation: CASSPSRMGHPTYGYTF. The chain uses TRBV18 and TRBJ1-2; D might be TRBD1 (5 bases). CDR3 length equals 17 residues. Looked up from germline, CDR1 is KGHSH and CDR2 is LQKENI. V dropped 3 bases and J dropped 4 bases, with 21 bases sitting between them.